The 27 T cell receptor beta chains below were found in one sample sequenced in a study of neurological immune-mediated disorders. Using its own MiXCR run on the 5' RACE reads, TCRdb lists one record per CDR3 protein. Of tens of thousands of distinct CDR3 sequences in the sample, 15% to 20% were seen once. Sequencing was carried out using PBMCs. Receptors originate from a woman between 40 and 55 years old in good health.

This clonotype was detected only a few times. V usage is TRBV6-1 and J usage is TRBJ1-2; 10 bases are a match to TRBD1. This CDR3 is built from 15 residues. Germline V gene lookup returns CDR1 MNHNS and CDR2 SASEGT. V was pared by 4 bases and J by 4 bases, with 6 bases of the junction left unmatched. The CDR3 DNA sequence: TGTGCCAGCAGTGCGCGGGACAGGGGAATCTATGGCTACACCTTC. It is translated as CASSARDRGIYGYTF.

This clonotype was recorded at least ten times. The chain carries TRBV5-6 and TRBJ2-1, with 9 bases identical to TRBD2. V trimming: 3 bases; J trimming: 8 bases; junction bases outside the gene matches: 21. CDR3 length: 19 residues. Germline V gene lookup returns CDR1 SGHDT and CDR2 YYEEEE. CDR3 loop: CASSWRGLAGGANPHEQFF. Written as DNA, the CDR3 is TGTGCCAGCAGCTGGCGGGGGTTGGCGGGGGGGGCCAACCCACATGAGCAGTTCTTC.

This clonotype came up many times. V is TRBV5-1 and J is TRBJ1-1; D gene uncertain. V lost 2 bases and J 5 bases, leaving 13 bases between the germline ends. This CDR3 has 14 amino acids. Germline V CDR1 and CDR2: SGHRS, YFSETQ. The CDR3 DNA is TGCGCCAGCAGCTTCCAAAACCGACAAACTGAAGCTTTCTTT. Residues: CASSFQNRQTEAFF.

This clonotype was detected many times. The rearrangement joins TRBV20-1 to TRBJ2-7; D not resolved. The germline gives CDR1 DFQATT, CDR2 SNEGSKA (reference sequence). V was pared by 6 bases and J by 5 bases, with 11 bases between. The CDR3 totals 11 residues. DNA for the CDR3: TGCAGTGCCCTCGCCCGGGACGAGCAGTACTTC. Amino acids: CSALARDEQYF.

This clonotype appeared a few times. This chain connects TRBV7-2 to TRBJ1-4; D is ambiguous. The CDR3 sequence is 15 residues long. Germline CDR1 is SGHTA and CDR2 is FQGNSA. V was pared by 2 bases and J by 3 bases, with 10 bases between. This CDR3 reads CASSLPPGSNEKLFF. CDR3 DNA sequence: TGTGCCAGCAGCTTACCCCCGGGATCTAATGAAAAACTGTTTTTT.

The rearrangement links TRBV28 to TRBJ2-4; TRBD1 aligns across 10 bases. The germline V gene has CDR1 MDHEN and CDR2 SYDVKM. The CDR3 sequence is 17 residues long. With 4 bases clipped from V and 1 base from J, the junction kept 7 bases outside the gene matches. The DNA for the CDR3 is TGTGCCAGCAGTTCGATCGACAGGGGGCGCGCCAAAAACATTCAGTACTTC. Protein product: CASSSIDRGRAKNIQYF.

There are many counts of this clonotype. This rearrangement joins TRBV7-2 to TRBJ2-1; D might be TRBD1 (6 bases). Trimming removed 5 bases from V and 0 bases from J, with 17 bases in between. Germline V CDR1 and CDR2: SGHTA, FQGNSA. This CDR3 is built from 17 residues. The CDR3 protein is CASSRDWGPSSYNEQFF. The CDR3 bases are TGTGCCAGCAGCCGAGATTGGGGGCCGAGCTCCTACAATGAGCAGTTCTTC.

This clonotype came up many times. The chain combines TRBV20-1 with TRBJ1-1; maybe TRBD1 (5 bases). The CDR3 has 15 amino acids. CDR1 is DFQATT, CDR2 SNEGSKA, per germline (reference sequence). V was clipped by 6 bases and J by 0 bases, with 17 bases between them. The CDR3 spells CSATGDRFMNTEAFF. The CDR3 DNA follows: TGCAGTGCCACCGGGGACCGCTTCATGAACACTGAAGCTTTCTTT.

Many counts were recorded for this clonotype. CDR3 bases: TGTGCCAGCAGCCAACTAGCCTCCTACGAGCAGTACTTC. This encodes CASSQLASYEQYF. The chain couples TRBV3-1 to TRBJ2-7; possibly TRBD2 for D (5 bases). The CDR3 consists of 13 residues. V lost 2 bases and J 0 bases, leaving 5 bases between the germline ends. Germline-derived CDR1 and CDR2 are LGHDT and YNNKEL (reference sequence).

This clonotype was seen repeatedly, ten times or more. CDR3 bases: TGTGCCAGCAGCGTCGGGAGAATCTATGGCTACACCTTC. Encoded protein: CASSVGRIYGYTF. This chain uses TRBV6-5 with TRBJ1-2; D uncertain. The CDR3 is made up of 13 amino acids. V was shortened by 6 bases and J by 4 bases, with 12 bases between the two germline ends. Germline CDR1 reads MNHEY; CDR2 reads SVGAGI.

This clonotype was seen many times. The genes are TRBV28 and TRBJ2-2, with D perhaps matching TRBD1 or TRBD2 (6 bases each). The V gene's germline CDR1 is MDHEN and CDR2 SYDVKM. The CDR3 extends over 15 amino acids. The V gene lost 6 bases and the J gene lost 6 bases, with 17 bases spanning the gap. The CDR3 DNA sequence: TGTGCCAGCAGCTATCCCGGGGGCCGGTCCGGGGAGCTGTTTTTT. Translation gives CASSYPGGRSGELFF.

A remark on this clonotype: A much larger clone lies a single base off, so this may be a read error. This CDR3 is missing its conserved last phenylalanine or tryptophan, likely due to a read error. The chain carries TRBV5-6 and TRBJ1-2, with TRBD1 matching 9 bases. Germline CDR1 and CDR2: SGHDT and YYEEEE. Trimming took 2 bases from V and 0 from J; bases not matched to a gene: 8. This CDR3 comprises 17 residues. The CDR3 loop reads CASSFRDRDTTNYGYTL. The CDR3 DNA reads TGTGCCAGCAGCTTTAGGGACAGGGATACTACTAACTATGGCTACACCTTA.

The CDR3 loop is CSVTGECNTGELFF. As DNA, the CDR3 is TGCAGCGTCACAGGGGAGTGTAACACCGGGGAGCTGTTTTTT. This chain uses TRBV29-1 with TRBJ2-2, with 7 nucleotides matching TRBD1. Per the germline V gene, CDR1 is SQVTM and CDR2 is ANQGSEA. The CDR3 sequence is 14 residues long. V lost 6 bases and J lost 2; bases outside the gene matches: 6.

This clonotype was counted many times. The rearrangement uses TRBV20-1 and TRBJ2-7; D possibly corresponds to TRBD2 (6 bases). This CDR3 has 13 residues. V was clipped by 4 bases and J by 4 bases, with 14 bases between them. Germline CDR1 and CDR2: DFQATT and SNEGSKA (reference sequence). Here the CDR3 reads CSATQPGTYEQYV. CDR3 bases: TGCAGTGCTACTCAGCCAGGGACTTACGAGCAGTACGTC.

This clonotype was detected ten times or more. The chain is built from TRBV6-5 and TRBJ1-2, with no clear D. The ends were cut back, 7 bases at V and 0 bases at J, with 9 bases in the middle. The CDR3 covers 13 residues. The germline gives CDR1 MNHEY, CDR2 SVGAGI. For the CDR3, the DNA is TGTGCCAGCAAAGGGAGCTCTAACTATGGCTACACCTTC. It is translated as CASKGSSNYGYTF.

This clonotype showed up many times. V gene TRBV5-1 combines with J gene TRBJ1-5, with TRBD1 as a possible D gene (5 bases). The CDR3 runs 15 residues. The germline V and J ends were trimmed by 0 bases and 5 bases, with 12 bases remaining between them. CDR1 SGHRS and CDR2 YFSETQ come from the germline V gene. In DNA form, the CDR3 reads TGCGCCAGCAGCTTGGCGGGGGGGACCCATCAGCCCCAGCATTTT. Protein sequence: CASSLAGGTHQPQHF.

This clonotype is a singleton in its sample. The chain links TRBV7-9 to TRBJ2-3; D is uncertain. V lost 5 bases and J lost 5, with 11 bases in between. CDR1 and CDR2 from the germline V gene are SEHNR and FQNEAQ (reference sequence). This CDR3 is 13 amino acids long. CDR3 region: CASSKLNEDTQYF. Written as DNA, the CDR3 is TGTGCCAGCAGCAAATTAAATGAAGATACGCAGTATTTT.

This clonotype showed up many times. The genes are TRBV5-1 and TRBJ2-5; no definite D call. Trimming cost V 0 bases and J 6 bases, with 18 bases left between them. This CDR3 contains 16 residues. Germline values: CDR1 SGHRS, CDR2 YFSETQ. The CDR3 nucleotides read TGCGCCAGCAGCTTGGTTGGATTAGGGCCCGAAAAGACCCAGTACTTC. Protein: CASSLVGLGPEKTQYF.

This clonotype was seen once. The chain couples TRBV6-5 to TRBJ1-1; the D gene is possibly TRBD1 (5 bases). The length of the CDR3 is 12 residues. Trimming pared 6 bases from V and 9 bases from J, leaving 14 bases between. Germline-derived CDR1 and CDR2 are MNHEY and SVGAGI. The CDR3 region has the DNA TGTGCCAGCAGCTGGCAGGGATTACAAGCTTTCTTT. Amino acids: CASSWQGLQAFF.

This clonotype was observed many times. This chain connects TRBV6-1 to TRBJ1-2; D not resolved. Germline lookup yields CDR1 MNHNS and CDR2 SASEGT. The V end lost 1 base, the J end lost 1 base, and 10 bases lay between the germline ends. The CDR3 runs 15 residues. The CDR3 DNA is TGTGCCAGCAGTGAAGGGAACGATGTTAACTATGGCTACACCTTC. Protein product: CASSEGNDVNYGYTF.

This clonotype was found many times. V is TRBV28 and J is TRBJ2-3, with 9 positions matching TRBD2. Per the germline V gene, CDR1 is MDHEN and CDR2 is SYDVKM. Unmatched junction bases numbered 7, after V lost 3 bases and J lost 0 bases. This CDR3 region has 17 residues. CDR3 region: CASSFRLAEPSTDTQYF. Here the CDR3 DNA reads TGTGCCAGCAGTTTTCGACTAGCGGAACCTAGCACAGATACGCAGTATTTT.

The genes are TRBV5-6 and TRBJ2-1, with D maybe TRBD1 (6 bases). The ends were cut back, 4 bases at V and 4 bases at J, with 21 bases in the middle. Germline V gene lookup returns CDR1 SGHDT and CDR2 YYEEEE. There are 17 residues in the CDR3. Here the CDR3 reads CASSPAWGQGSYNEQFF. CDR3 sequence (DNA): TGTGCCAGCAGCCCCGCGTGGGGGCAGGGGAGTTACAATGAGCAGTTCTTC. The full variable domain, its missing parts supplied by reference TRBV5-6 and TRBJ2-1, is DAGVTQSPTHLIKTRGQQVTLRCSPKSGHDTVSWYQQALGQGPQFIFQYYEEEERQRGNFPDRFSGHQFPNYSSELNVNALLLGDSALYLCASSPAWGQGSYNEQFFGPGTRLTVL.

There are many counts of this clonotype. This chain joins TRBV5-1 and TRBJ2-7, with 7 bases lining up with TRBD1. CDR1 and CDR2 from the germline V gene are SGHRS and YFSETQ. The CDR3 covers 15 residues. J was trimmed by 6 bases and V by 4 bases; bases with no gene match: 13. The DNA of the CDR3 is TGCGCCAGCAGCCAGGCTGGGGGACAGTCGGGCGAGCAGTACTTC. Translation gives CASSQAGGQSGEQYF.

The sample holds many counts of this clonotype. This sequence joins TRBV3-1 and TRBJ2-7; tentative D call: TRBD1 (6 bases). This CDR3 is built from 14 residues. Trimming pared 0 bases from V and 5 bases from J, leaving 11 bases between. CDR1 is LGHDT, CDR2 YNNKEL, per germline (reference sequence). CDR3 nucleotides: TGTGCCAGCAGCCAAGACACTACAGGGAACGAGCAGTACGTC. Translated: CASSQDTTGNEQYV.

In this sample, this clonotype turned up many times. The V gene is TRBV20-1, the J gene TRBJ1-5, with D possibly TRBD1 on 6 matching bases. With 0 bases removed from V and 3 bases from J, the gap between germline ends came to 15 bases. The V gene's germline CDR1 is DFQATT and CDR2 SNEGSKA (reference sequence). This CDR3 spans 16 amino acids. For the CDR3, the DNA is TGCAGTGCTAGAGACCCCAGGGGCCTGACCAATCAGCCCCAGCATTTT. As protein: CSARDPRGLTNQPQHF.

About this clonotype: The junction departs from germline at one end; a sequencing error may be responsible. V is TRBV7-2 and J is TRBJ1-1; D unresolved. Germline-derived CDR1 and CDR2 are SGHTA and FQGNSA. This CDR3 region has 13 residues. As DNA, the CDR3 is TGTGCTAGCAGCCCCGTGAGGAACACTGAAGCTATCTTT. Translating gives CASSPVRNTEAIF.

This clonotype was counted ten times or more. The rearrangement links TRBV5-1 to TRBJ1-5, with TRBD1 matching 7 bases. The V segment lost 0 bases and the J segment 1 base; nucleotides outside the gene matches: 1. This CDR3 spans 15 amino acids. Per germline, CDR1 SGHRS and CDR2 YFSETQ. The CDR3 loop reads CASSLEGASNQPQHF. In nucleotides, the CDR3 is TGCGCCAGCAGCTTGGAGGGGGCGAGCAATCAGCCCCAGCATTTT.